The clone carrying this TCR beta chain came up a few times. Its antigen is not known. The V gene's germline CDR1 is LNHDA and CDR2 SQIVND (reference sequence). This CDR3 spans 14 amino acids. Trimming removed 4 bases at V and 3 bases at J, with 12 bases between. Assay execution proceeded at the deep level. Sequencing used immunoSEQ multiplex PCR; TCRdb keeps in-frame clones, though not all of them. The data hold about 680,000 clones, with 60% to 75% observed a single time. The data originate from a study of shared clonotypes between healthy human individuals. Study results and caveats: The study's rarefaction showed incomplete sorted-subset sequencing despite large depth. What limited the represented genetic and exposure-history diversity was the small number of donors. Relative to their counterparts shared across all four donors, non-shared clonotypes exhibited diminished generation probabilities.

Sequenced: memory CD4+ T cells sorted from blood. Subset denoted: CD45RA-negative fraction. The rearrangement uses TRBV19 and TRBJ1-1; D not certain. This clonotype was obtained from a woman under 40 in good health. The CDR3 DNA reads as TGTGCCAGTAGTACTCTCGGGCTCTACACTGAAGCTTTCTTT. Translating gives CASSTLGLYTEAFF.